This TCR beta chain appears in the sequencing data of a study of identical twins. The table lists this clonotype with a few counts. TCRdb independently ran MiXCR on the 5' RACE reads; one entry per CDR3 protein. This table holds some 440,000 distinct CDR3 sequences, 24% found once. This CDR3 has 16 amino acids. V was trimmed by 0 bases and J by 0 bases, leaving 10 bases between them. Germline values: CDR1 SGDLS, CDR2 YYNGEE. These records were also assigned to another study, of T cells expressing NK-cell markers. From that paper: Sorted T-cell subsets CD3+CD56+NKG2C+, CD3+CD56+NKG2C- and CD3+CD56-NKG2C+ were TCR beta-sequenced.

This chain uses TRBV9 with TRBJ1-3; D is unclear. The sequenced material came from CD4+ T cells sorted from blood. This TCR derives from a woman aged 18 to 35 in good health. The chain's CDR3 is CASSVEPQSSGNTIYF. The CDR3 region has the DNA TGTGCCAGCAGCGTAGAACCGCAGAGCTCTGGAAACACCATATATTTT.